The next 9 T cell receptor beta chains were all read from a single sample in a study of circulating and synovial CD4+ cells in juvenile arthritis (dated by TCRdb to between 2012 and 2015). Libraries were prepared through the immunoSEQ multiplex PCR assay. TCRdb carries this immuneACCESS record with in-frame sequences only. Its versions omit some clonotypes, under half of them owing to an unresolved V gene in the studies checked, with the rest unexplained. Present in this sample are approximately 36,000 clones, around 96% of which were seen just once. The top ten clones comprise around 0.67% of the sample. Sequencing was done on a sample of CD4+ T cells from blood. The receptor set was obtained from a human donor with juvenile idiopathic arthritis.

This chain uses TRBV5-6 with TRBJ2-2; 10 nucleotides align to TRBD1. This CDR3 contains 15 residues. The trim removed 3 bases at V and 5 bases at J, leaving 4 bases unmatched. Germline loops: CDR1 SGHDT, CDR2 YYEEEE. The CDR3 loop reads CASSSDRGLTGELFF. The CDR3 region has the DNA TGTGCCAGCAGCTCCGACAGGGGGCTGACCGGGGAGCTGTTTTTT.

The rearrangement links TRBV19 to TRBJ1-1, with D perhaps matching TRBD1 (6 bases). Germline values: CDR1 LNHDA, CDR2 SQIVND (reference sequence). V gave up 1 base and J gave up 0 bases, with 9 bases separating them. This CDR3 is built from 15 residues. The CDR3 region is CASSIVGQMNTEAFF. CDR3 nucleotide sequence: TGTGCCAGTAGTATAGTCGGACAGATGAACACTGAAGCTTTCTTT.

This chain uses TRBV5-5 with TRBJ2-5; D might be TRBD2 (6 bases). Germline loops: CDR1 SGHKS, CDR2 YYEKEE (reference sequence). Trimming left V 2 bases short and J 4 bases short, with 12 bases between. The CDR3 loop spans 14 amino acids. The CDR3 protein is CASSLLGRGETQYF. The CDR3 DNA reads TGTGCCAGCAGCTTACTCGGGCGGGGAGAGACCCAGTACTTC.

This clone appeared a single time. The rearrangement joins TRBV10-3 to TRBJ2-2; tentatively, D is TRBD1 (6 bases). Germline V gives CDR1 ENHRY, CDR2 SYGVKD. V was shortened by 11 bases and J by 7 bases, with 11 bases between the two germline ends. CDR3 size: 11 residues. Here the CDR3 reads CASQGSGELFF. In DNA, the CDR3 is TGTGCCTCACAGGGTAGCGGGGAGCTGTTTTTT.

The V and J genes are TRBV7-2 and TRBJ2-7, with 7 bases aligning to TRBD2. There are 13 residues in the CDR3. V lost 5 bases, J lost 1 base, and 2 bases stayed unmatched. CDR1 and CDR2 (germline): SGHTA, FQGNSA. The CDR3 spells CASSPAGSYEQYF. The CDR3 region has the DNA TGTGCCAGCAGCCCAGCGGGATCCTACGAGCAGTACTTC.

This chain uses TRBV5-1 with TRBJ1-3; D gene uncertain. Trimming took 2 bases from V and 0 from J, leaving 9 bases between them. Germline V CDR1 and CDR2: SGHRS, YFSETQ. The CDR3 extends over 15 amino acids. The CDR3 DNA is TGCGCCAGCAGCTTCGGCGGCTCCTCTGGAAACACCATATATTTT. It yields the protein CASSFGGSSGNTIYF.

The chain recombines TRBV5-1 with TRBJ1-2; TRBD1 matches 8 bases. Germline V gene lookup returns CDR1 SGHRS and CDR2 YFSETQ. The V and J ends lost 4 bases and 3 bases, in that order; junction bases with no gene match: 5. The CDR3 totals 14 residues. CDR3 sequence reads: CASSVDRVHYGYTF. CDR3 DNA sequence: TGCGCCAGCAGCGTGGACAGGGTCCACTATGGCTACACCTTC.

Of note for this clone: An end of the junction differs from the germline gene, which may be a read error. This specimen includes other DNA sequences encoding the same CDR3. The V call is TRBV4-1, the J call TRBJ1-6; 7 bases match TRBD1. This CDR3 region has 18 residues. The germline V gene encodes CDR1 MGHRA and CDR2 YSYEKL. The CDR3 spells CASSPRTGRSSYNSPLHF. The DNA for the CDR3 is TGCGCCAGCAGCCCGCGGACAGGCCGGAGCTCCTATAATTCCCCCCTCCACTTT.

The gene calls are TRBV7-9 and TRBJ1-4, with D unresolved. The CDR3 has 14 residues. With 2 bases removed from V and 5 bases from J, the gap between germline ends came to 9 bases. Germline lookup yields CDR1 SEHNR and CDR2 FQNEAQ (reference sequence). In nucleotides, the CDR3 is TGTGCCAGCAGCTTACGACATACCAATGAAAAACTGTTTTTT. Protein product: CASSLRHTNEKLFF.